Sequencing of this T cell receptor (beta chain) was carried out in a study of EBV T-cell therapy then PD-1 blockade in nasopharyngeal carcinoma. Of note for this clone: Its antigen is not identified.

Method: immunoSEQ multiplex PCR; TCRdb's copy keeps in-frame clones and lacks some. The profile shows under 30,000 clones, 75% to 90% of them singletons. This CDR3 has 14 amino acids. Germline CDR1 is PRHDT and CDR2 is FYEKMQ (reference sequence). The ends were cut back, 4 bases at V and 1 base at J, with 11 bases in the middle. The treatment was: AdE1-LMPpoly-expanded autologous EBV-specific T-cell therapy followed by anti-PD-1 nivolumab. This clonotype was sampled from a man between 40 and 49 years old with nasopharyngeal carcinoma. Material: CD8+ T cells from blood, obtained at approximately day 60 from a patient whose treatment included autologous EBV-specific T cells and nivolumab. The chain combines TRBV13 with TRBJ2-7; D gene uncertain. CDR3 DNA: TGTGCCAGCAGCTCCCGGTACCCATCCTACGAGCAGTACTTC. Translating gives CASSSRYPSYEQYF.